What follows are 4 T cell receptor beta chains derived from one specimen sequenced in a study of blood T cell repertoires in COVID-19. Method: immunoSEQ multiplex PCR; TCRdb's copy keeps in-frame clones and lacks some. The table includes roughly 390,000 clones, around 87% detected once. What was sequenced was peripheral blood. These TCRs come from a woman younger than 45 with COVID-19, enrolled during active disease.

The rearrangement joins TRBV28 to TRBJ1-2; tentatively, D is TRBD1 (6 bases). Trimming shortened V by 5 bases and J by 2 bases, and 9 bases separated the two germline ends. The CDR3 totals 13 residues. Germline CDR1 MDHEN, CDR2 SYDVKM. Here the CDR3 reads CASSIQGNYGYTF. Written as DNA, the CDR3 is TGTGCCAGCAGTATACAGGGAAACTATGGCTACACCTTC.

CDR3 residues: CASSGPLVYNEQFF. DNA of the CDR3: TGTGCCAGCAGTGGCCCCCTAGTCTACAATGAGCAGTTCTTC. V usage is TRBV2 and J usage is TRBJ2-1, with D unresolved. The CDR3 runs to 14 residues. The V and J ends lost 4 bases and 3 bases respectively, with 10 bases between them. Germline V gives CDR1 SNHLY, CDR2 FYNNEI.

The chain is built from TRBV9 and TRBJ1-3; D is perhaps TRBD1 (5 bases). Germline CDR1 reads SGDLS; CDR2 reads YYNGEE. The CDR3 extends over 17 amino acids. The V and J ends lost 0 bases and 2 bases respectively, with 15 bases between them. The CDR3 bases are TGTGCCAGCAGCGTAGTTCCAGGGCAGGTAACTGGAAACACCATATATTTT. Protein sequence: CASSVVPGQVTGNTIYF.

V is TRBV6-5 and J is TRBJ2-3, with TRBD2 matching 8 bases. J gave up 5 bases and V 7 bases, and 2 bases lay outside the gene matches. The germline V gene encodes CDR1 MNHEY and CDR2 SVGAGI. There are 12 residues in the CDR3. DNA of the CDR3: TGTGCCAGCAAGCTAGCGGGAGATACGCAGTATTTT. Its translation: CASKLAGDTQYF.